One and the same sample provided the 5 T cell receptor beta chains below, sequenced in a study of Graves' ophthalmopathy and Graves' hyperthyroidism (dated by TCRdb to 2017 to 2018). Instrument used: Illumina HiSeq 2000. For repertoire sequencing, TCR beta CDR3 regions were amplified from RNA transcripts. The first round of RT-PCR was done with HTBI primers and the Qiagen OneStep RT-PCR kit, and was followed by a second round of multiplex PCR, then size selection and purification. TCRdb itself trimmed the public reads at Q25 with fastp, ran MiXCR and retained productive beta chains. CDR3 protein duplicates are merged, each entry listing the most common genes and DNA. This sample comprises about 400,000 distinct CDR3 sequences, 20% to 25% of them detected only once. Of the sample, around 3.1% falls within the top ten clones. The sequenced material came from peripheral blood. These receptors all come from a woman aged 18-29 years with stable Graves' hyperthyroidism. Donor details come from another sample of the same person, matched by shared clones.

This clonotype was counted at least ten times. The rearrangement uses TRBV4-2 and TRBJ2-7; possibly TRBD2 for D (5 bases). Germline assignment: CDR1 LGHNA and CDR2 YNFKEQ. V lost 5 bases, J lost 7 bases, and 18 bases lay in between. The CDR3 is made up of 14 amino acids. The CDR3 loop reads CASSFTGDKREQYF. CDR3 DNA sequence: TGTGCCAGCAGCTTTACCGGGGATAAGAGGGAGCAGTACTTC.

The chain uses TRBV6-5 and TRBJ2-7; D perhaps matches TRBD2 (6 bases). This CDR3 has 13 residues. V lost 6 bases to trimming and J lost 3 bases, with 12 bases between them. Germline lookup yields CDR1 MNHEY and CDR2 SVGAGI. CDR3 amino acids: CASRYAEGYEQYF. The CDR3 DNA reads TGTGCCAGCAGGTACGCGGAGGGCTACGAGCAGTACTTC.

This clonotype showed up many times. V is TRBV20-1 and J is TRBJ2-7; D ambiguous. From germline, CDR1 is DFQATT and CDR2 SNEGSKA (reference sequence). V shed 5 bases and J shed 4 bases, with 15 bases lying between them. CDR3 length equals 13 residues. CDR3 sequence (DNA): TGCAGTGCTGGGTCGAGCCCGTTTTACGAGCAGTACTTC. It translates to CSAGSSPFYEQYF.

The chain carries TRBV7-6 and TRBJ2-7; TRBD1 is a possible D gene (6 bases). This CDR3 is 15 amino acids long. The V gene lost 1 base and the J gene lost 5 bases, with 15 bases spanning the gap. Per the germline V gene, CDR1 is SGHVS and CDR2 is FNYEAQ. For the CDR3, the DNA is TGTGCCAGCAGCTTAGGGCACAGGGAAATCAACGAGCAGTACTTC. This codes for CASSLGHREINEQYF. Supplemented by reference TRBV7-6 and TRBJ2-7, the full variable domain reads GAGVSQSPRYKVTKRGQDVALRCDPISGHVSLYWYRQALGQGPEFLTYFNYEAQQDKSGLPNDRFSAERPEGSISTLTIQRTEQRDSAMYRCASSLGHREINEQYFGPGTRLTVT.

This clonotype came up many times. This sequence joins TRBV12-3 or TRBV12-4 and TRBJ1-2; D is possibly TRBD1 (5 bases). V shed 8 bases and J shed 2 bases, with 12 bases lying between them. This CDR3 spans 13 amino acids. The CDR3 DNA follows: TGTGCCAGCCGGAGGGCAGGGAACTATGGCTACACCTTC. Its translation is CASRRAGNYGYTF.